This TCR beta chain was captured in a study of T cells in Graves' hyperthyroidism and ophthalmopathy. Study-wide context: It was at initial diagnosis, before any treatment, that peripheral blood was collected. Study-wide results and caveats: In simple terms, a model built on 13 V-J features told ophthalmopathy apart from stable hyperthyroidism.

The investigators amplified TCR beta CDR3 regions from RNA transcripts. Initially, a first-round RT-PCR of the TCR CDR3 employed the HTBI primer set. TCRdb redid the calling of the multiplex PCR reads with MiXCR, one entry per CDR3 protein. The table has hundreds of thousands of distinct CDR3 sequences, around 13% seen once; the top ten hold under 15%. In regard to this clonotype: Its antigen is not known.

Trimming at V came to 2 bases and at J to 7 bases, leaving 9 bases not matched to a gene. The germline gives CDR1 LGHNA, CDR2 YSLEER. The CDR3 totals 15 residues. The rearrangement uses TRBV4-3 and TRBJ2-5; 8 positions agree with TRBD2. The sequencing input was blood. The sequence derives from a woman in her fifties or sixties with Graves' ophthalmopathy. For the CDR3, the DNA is TGCGCCAGCAGCCAACTTCTTAGCGGGGCAGGGACCCAGTACTTC. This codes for CASSQLLSGAGTQYF.